Presented here are 22 T cell receptor beta chains from one specimen sequenced in a study of blood T cells in healthy people across ages. Through a sample-barcoded 5' primer and a J-beta primer mix, a second PCR was run for 7 to 11 cycles. TCRdb used MiXCR to reprocess the 5' RACE reads, holding one entry per CDR3 protein. The repertoire includes about 1.6 million distinct CDR3 sequences, 30% to 35% of them detected once, and 11% sits in the top ten. The sample was blood. Receptor source: a woman aged 25 to 39 in good health.

V is TRBV20-1 and J is TRBJ2-3, with TRBD2 matching over 9 bases. V lost 5 bases and J lost 4; bases outside the gene matches: 10. This CDR3 is built from 15 residues. Germline-derived CDR1 and CDR2 are DFQATT and SNEGSKA (reference sequence). The CDR3 loop reads CSAPVVAGDPDTQYF. The CDR3, as DNA: TGCAGTGCTCCCGTGGTAGCGGGGGACCCAGATACGCAGTATTTT.

V and J are TRBV11-2 and TRBJ2-2; D gene ambiguous. Germline V lookup: CDR1 SGHAT, CDR2 FQNNGV. The CDR3 loop spans 14 amino acids. Trimming stripped 4 bases from V and 4 bases from J, with 10 bases between. CDR3 nucleotide sequence: TGTGCCAGCAGCTCTACATTTACCACCGGGGAGCTGTTTTTT. Its translation is CASSSTFTTGELFF.

The chain carries TRBV28 and TRBJ2-7; D is uncertain. This CDR3 has 15 residues. V was clipped by 7 bases and J by 0 bases, with 16 bases between them. The germline V gene encodes CDR1 MDHEN and CDR2 SYDVKM. For the CDR3, the DNA is TGTGCCAGCAACTTGGGTCAGCTGACCTCCTACGAGCAGTACTTC. Amino acids: CASNLGQLTSYEQYF. Full variable domain (rest looked up from reference TRBV28 and TRBJ2-7): DVKVTQSSRYLVKRTGEKVFLECVQDMDHENMFWYRQDPGLGLRLIYFSYDVKMKEKGDIPEGYSVSREKKERFSLILESASTNQTSMYLCASNLGQLTSYEQYFGPGTRLTVT.

V and J are TRBV11-2 and TRBJ2-1; TRBD1 might be the D (5 bases). Germline assignment: CDR1 SGHAT and CDR2 FQNNGV. This CDR3 region has 15 residues. V lost 5 bases, J lost 0 bases, and 11 bases lay in between. The CDR3: CASSPVQGSYNEQFF. CDR3 in DNA: TGTGCCAGCAGCCCCGTCCAGGGCTCCTACAATGAGCAGTTCTTC.

This clonotype appeared a few times. V usage is TRBV12-3 or TRBV12-4 and J usage is TRBJ2-1; D gene unclear. V was pared by 3 bases and J by 0 bases, with 6 bases between. The CDR3 covers 14 residues. The CDR3 spells CASSFPNSYNEQFF. The CDR3 nucleotides read TGTGCCAGCAGTTTTCCCAACTCCTACAATGAGCAGTTCTTC.

The chain carries TRBV6-1 and TRBJ2-7; 7 nucleotides align to TRBD2. The CDR3 has 14 amino acids. The germline gives CDR1 MNHNS, CDR2 SASEGT. Trimming at V came to 9 bases and at J to 0 bases, leaving 8 bases not matched to a gene. The CDR3 DNA reads TGTGCCAGTATCGGGAGGACAAACTCCTACGAGCAGTACTTC. Protein sequence: CASIGRTNSYEQYF.

This sequence joins TRBV28 and TRBJ2-1; 9 nucleotides line up with TRBD2. V gave up 6 bases and J gave up 0 bases; unmatched junction bases: 12. Germline CDR1 and CDR2: MDHEN and SYDVKM. This CDR3 has 18 residues. The CDR3 here is CASSRQGTSYSSYNEQFF. The CDR3 DNA reads TGTGCCAGCAGCCGCCAAGGGACTAGCTATAGCTCCTACAATGAGCAGTTCTTC.

This rearrangement joins TRBV11-2 to TRBJ2-3; 12 bases fit TRBD2. With V trimmed by 5 bases and J by 6 bases, 3 bases remained unmatched. Germline V CDR1 and CDR2: SGHAT, FQNNGV. This CDR3 region has 14 residues. CDR3 nucleotide sequence: TGTGCCAGCAGCCCTAGCGGGGGGGTCGATACGCAGTATTTT. It is translated as CASSPSGGVDTQYF.

The J gene is TRBJ1-5, the V gene TRBV20-1, with TRBD1 as a possible D gene (6 bases). The CDR3 runs to 13 residues. Germline V gives CDR1 DFQATT, CDR2 SNEGSKA (reference sequence). Here the CDR3 reads CSTGTRGNGPQHF. CDR3 in DNA: TGCAGCACAGGGACGAGGGGTAACGGGCCCCAGCATTTT.

The rearrangement uses TRBV5-1 and TRBJ2-3; TRBD2 matches at 11 bases. The CDR3 length is 16 residues. CDR1 and CDR2 from the germline V gene are SGHRS and YFSETQ. The trim removed 4 bases at V and 6 bases at J, leaving 10 bases unmatched. For the CDR3, the DNA is TGCGCCAGCAGCACCGTAGCGGGAGGGCCGGCGGATACGCAGTATTTT. It codes for CASSTVAGGPADTQYF. The full variable domain, in which reference TRBV5-1 and TRBJ2-3 provide the parts outside the CDR3, is KAGVTQTPRYLIKTRGQQVTLSCSPISGHRSVSWYQQTPGQGLQFLFEYFSETQRNKGNFPGRFSGRQFSNSRSEMNVSTLELGDSALYLCASSTVAGGPADTQYFGPGTRLTVL.

This clonotype was counted a few times. This sequence joins TRBV6-4 and TRBJ2-1; perhaps D is TRBD1 or TRBD2 (6 bases each). V shed 6 bases and J shed 4 bases, with 16 bases lying between them. This CDR3 has 15 amino acids. Germline CDR1 and CDR2: MRHNA and SNTAGT. The CDR3 loop reads CASSKGGVPYNEQFF. CDR3 DNA sequence: TGTGCCAGCAGCAAGGGGGGAGTTCCATACAATGAGCAGTTCTTC.

At least ten counts were recorded for this clonotype. The V gene is TRBV5-1, the J gene TRBJ2-7; D unresolved. CDR3 length: 13 amino acids. V was cut by 4 bases and J by 2 bases, with 10 bases left in between. Germline CDR1 SGHRS, CDR2 YFSETQ. The CDR3 DNA sequence: TGCGCCAGCAGCCCAATACGCACCTACGAGCAGTACTTC. Translating it yields CASSPIRTYEQYF.

The V call is TRBV27, the J call TRBJ2-3; D possibly corresponds to TRBD2 (5 bases). The CDR3 is 11 amino acids. Trimming took 8 bases from V and 13 from J, leaving 16 bases between them. Germline V gene data show CDR1 as MNHEY and CDR2 as SMNVEV (reference sequence). CDR3 region: CASAGGRVEYF. The CDR3 DNA reads as TGTGCCAGCGCCGGAGGCCGCGTTGAGTATTTT.

This clonotype turned up a few times. The V gene is TRBV25-1, the J gene TRBJ2-7; weak D call: TRBD1 (7 bases). With 3 bases removed from V and 4 bases from J, the gap between germline ends came to 16 bases. The CDR3 is 15 amino acids. Germline CDR1 is MGHDK and CDR2 is SYGVNS. The CDR3 here is CASSDRGGGAYEQYF. CDR3 DNA sequence: TGTGCCAGCAGTGACCGTGGAGGGGGCGCATACGAGCAGTACTTC.

The chain is built from TRBV7-9 and TRBJ1-2, with D possibly TRBD1 on 6 matching bases. Germline V gene data show CDR1 as SEHNR and CDR2 as FQNEAQ (reference sequence). Trimming removed 3 bases at V and 12 bases at J, with 14 bases between. The CDR3 sequence is 12 residues long. The CDR3 loop reads CASSFRGYGHTF. CDR3 bases: TGTGCCAGCAGCTTCAGGGGTTACGGCCACACCTTC.

The gene calls are TRBV9 and TRBJ2-1, with 10 nucleotides matching TRBD1. Germline CDR1 SGDLS, CDR2 YYNGEE. V was pared by 3 bases and J by 8 bases, with 8 bases of the junction left unmatched. The CDR3 consists of 15 residues. CDR3 sequence reads: CASSASGTGADEQFF. The CDR3 nucleotides are TGTGCCAGCAGCGCTTCCGGGACAGGGGCCGATGAGCAGTTCTTC.

This clonotype has just a few counts. At one end, the junction sequence differs from germline, possibly due to a read error. The chain uses TRBV3-1 and TRBJ2-7; tentative D call: TRBD2 (6 bases). CDR1 is LGHDT and CDR2 is YNNKEL in the germline V gene (reference sequence). The CDR3 length is 14 residues. The CDR3, as DNA: TGTGCCAGCGGCCACGGCGGGACGTCCTACGAGCAGTACTTC. Residues: CASGHGGTSYEQYF.

This clonotype has more than one count but fewer than ten. This rearrangement joins TRBV5-5 to TRBJ2-7, with D hard to call. Trimming removed 3 bases from V and 3 bases from J, with 10 bases in between. The CDR3 is 13 amino acids. Germline loops: CDR1 SGHKS, CDR2 YYEKEE (reference sequence). CDR3 residues: CASSSRRSYEQYF. The CDR3 DNA reads TGTGCCAGCAGCTCCAGACGGAGCTACGAGCAGTACTTC.

CDR3 sequence: CASSLLSGVYNEQFF. DNA of the CDR3: TGCGCCAGCAGCTTACTAAGCGGGGTGTACAATGAGCAGTTCTTC. The chain joins TRBV5-1 to TRBJ2-1; 7 bases line up with TRBD2. The germline V gene encodes CDR1 SGHRS and CDR2 YFSETQ. The ends lost 2 bases at V and 4 bases at J; junction bases unmatched: 6. The CDR3 has 15 residues.

The chain carries TRBV12-3 or TRBV12-4 and TRBJ1-2; D uncertain. V lost 7 bases, J lost 0 bases, and 15 bases lay in between. The CDR3 runs to 15 residues. CDR3 sequence (DNA): TGTGCCAGCACCCGAGGACTGGGAGCTAACTATGGCTACACCTTC. It is translated as CASTRGLGANYGYTF.

This clonotype was found a few times. The chain is built from TRBV10-3 and TRBJ2-5, with 7 bases aligning to TRBD2. CDR1 is ENHRY and CDR2 is SYGVKD in the germline V gene. V lost 10 bases to trimming and J lost 2 bases; unmatched junction nucleotides: 10. The CDR3 is made up of 14 amino acids. The CDR3 region has the DNA TGTGCCACCTCGGGGGGACTCTCACAAGAGACCCAGTACTTC. Its translation is CATSGGLSQETQYF.

V is TRBV20-1 and J is TRBJ2-7; TRBD2 aligns across 11 bases. Germline values: CDR1 DFQATT, CDR2 SNEGSKA (reference sequence). V lost 3 bases and J lost 4; bases outside the gene matches: 11. This CDR3 is built from 16 residues. The CDR3 region has the DNA TGCAGTGCTAGTGGGCTAGCGGGAGGAAACGGGTACGAGCAGTACTTC. It specifies CSASGLAGGNGYEQYF.